The rows below give T cell receptor beta chains drawn from one sample of a study of blood T cell repertoires in COVID-19. This table comes from immunoSEQ multiplex PCR, and its TCRdb copy is limited to in-frame clones, with some not included. The table shows more than 250,000 clones, with 85% to 90% occurring only once. The sequencing sample was made of peripheral blood. All receptors derive from a man younger than 35 with active or convalescent COVID-19. The CDR3 runs from the conserved cysteine through the conserved F or W. A D gene is named only where the DNA matches it firmly. Part of the rows lack a size; the others show once, few, many or a class for expanded clones.

D gene: TRBD1; V gene: TRBV2; J gene: TRBJ2-7; clone size: .; CDR3 protein: CASRNPGQGGEQYF; CDR3 DNA: TGTGCCAGCAGGAACCCAGGACAGGGCGGCGAGCAGTACTTC
D gene: TRBD2; V gene: TRBV9; J gene: TRBJ2-1; clone size: .; CDR3 protein: CASSPSGVHEQFF; CDR3 DNA: TGTGCCAGCAGCCCAAGCGGGGTCCATGAGCAGTTCTTC
D gene: TRBD1; V gene: TRBV19; J gene: TRBJ1-5; clone size: once; CDR3 protein: CASSIAHVGRGVQNQPQHF; CDR3 DNA: TGTGCCAGTAGTATAGCCCATGTGGGCAGGGGGGTGCAAAATCAGCCCCAGCATTTT
D gene: .; V gene: TRBV28; J gene: TRBJ1-2; clone size: .; CDR3 protein: CASSPQTGAEGYTF; CDR3 DNA: TGTGCCAGCAGTCCTCAGACAGGAGCGGAGGGCTACACCTTC
D gene: .; V gene: TRBV6-6; J gene: TRBJ2-3; clone size: .; CDR3 protein: CASSYSQITDTQYF; CDR3 DNA: TGTGCCAGCAGTTACTCCCAGATAACAGATACGCAGTATTTT
D gene: TRBD2; V gene: TRBV7-3; J gene: TRBJ2-3; clone size: .; CDR3 protein: CASSSLAGVGYTQYF; CDR3 DNA: TGTGCCAGCAGCTCGCTAGCGGGAGTAGGGTATACGCAGTATTTT
D gene: .; V gene: TRBV28; J gene: TRBJ1-4; clone size: .; CDR3 protein: CASSFNGFREKLFF; CDR3 DNA: TGTGCCAGCAGTTTCAACGGGTTTCGCGAAAAACTGTTTTTT
D gene: TRBD1; V gene: TRBV5-1; J gene: TRBJ2-7; clone size: few; CDR3 protein: CASSLGDRAAEQYF; CDR3 DNA: TGCGCCAGCAGCTTGGGGGACAGGGCAGCCGAGCAGTACTTC
D gene: .; V gene: TRBV28; J gene: TRBJ2-7; clone size: few; CDR3 protein: CASRPSGTGYEQYF; CDR3 DNA: TGTGCCAGCAGGCCTTCCGGGACTGGCTACGAGCAGTACTTC
D gene: .; V gene: TRBV30; J gene: TRBJ1-5; clone size: .; CDR3 protein: CAWSVGAQPQHF; CDR3 DNA: TGTGCCTGGAGTGTAGGGGCCCAGCCCCAGCATTTT
D gene: .; V gene: TRBV3-1/TRBV3-2; J gene: TRBJ1-3; clone size: .; CDR3 protein: CASSQDGDYRNTIYF; CDR3 DNA: TGTGCCAGCAGCCAAGATGGGGACTATCGAAACACCATATATTTT
D gene: TRBD2; V gene: TRBV11-2; J gene: TRBJ2-2; clone size: .; CDR3 protein: CASSVGLAGYTGELFF; CDR3 DNA: TGTGCCAGCAGCGTGGGACTAGCGGGTTACACCGGGGAGCTGTTTTTT
D gene: TRBD2; V gene: TRBV7-9; J gene: TRBJ2-3; clone size: .; CDR3 protein: CASSWTSGRRLWADTQYF; CDR3 DNA: TGTGCCAGCAGCTGGACTAGCGGGAGGCGTCTGTGGGCAGATACGCAGTATTTT
D gene: TRBD1; V gene: TRBV24-1; J gene: TRBJ2-7; clone size: .; CDR3 protein: CATSDSGTGVYEQYF; CDR3 DNA: TGTGCCACCAGTGATTCCGGGACAGGGGTCTACGAGCAGTACTTC
D gene: TRBD1; V gene: TRBV5-1; J gene: TRBJ2-2; clone size: .; CDR3 protein: CASSPDRSSTGELFF; CDR3 DNA: TGCGCCAGCAGCCCGGACAGGTCCTCCACCGGGGAGCTGTTTTTT
D gene: TRBD1; V gene: TRBV24-1; J gene: TRBJ1-5; clone size: few; CDR3 protein: CATSSGGRNQPQHF; CDR3 DNA: TGTGCCACCAGCTCAGGGGGCCGCAATCAGCCCCAGCATTTT
D gene: .; V gene: TRBV6-2/TRBV6-3; J gene: TRBJ2-7; clone size: .; CDR3 protein: CASSRWSGEQYF; CDR3 DNA: TGTGCCAGCAGTCGGTGGTCGGGGGAGCAGTACTTC
D gene: .; V gene: TRBV9; J gene: TRBJ1-5; clone size: .; CDR3 protein: CASTLAGRHQPQHF; CDR3 DNA: TGTGCCAGCACCCTAGCAGGGAGGCATCAGCCCCAGCATTTT
D gene: TRBD1; V gene: TRBV28; J gene: TRBJ1-2; clone size: many; CDR3 protein: CASSLVAGGKNYGYTF; CDR3 DNA: TGTGCCAGCAGTTTAGTGGCAGGGGGTAAGAACTATGGCTACACCTTC
D gene: .; V gene: TRBV27; J gene: TRBJ2-1; clone size: once; CDR3 protein: CASSTRLSYNEQFF; CDR3 DNA: TGTGCCAGCAGTACGCGTCTCTCCTACAATGAGCAGTTCTTC
D gene: .; V gene: TRBV7-3; J gene: TRBJ2-5; clone size: once; CDR3 protein: CASSVGLQETQYF; CDR3 DNA: TGTGCCAGCAGCGTGGGACTTCAAGAGACCCAGTACTTC
D gene: TRBD1; V gene: TRBV27; J gene: TRBJ1-1; clone size: .; CDR3 protein: CASSFRTGGNTEAFF; CDR3 DNA: TGTGCCAGCAGTTTTCGGACAGGTGGGAACACTGAAGCTTTCTTT
D gene: TRBD1; V gene: TRBV18; J gene: TRBJ1-4; clone size: .; CDR3 protein: CASSAGTAGTNEKLFF; CDR3 DNA: TGTGCCAGCTCAGCAGGGACAGCTGGAACTAATGAAAAACTGTTTTTT
D gene: .; V gene: TRBV6-4; J gene: TRBJ1-2; clone size: .; CDR3 protein: CASSDGREGSYGYTF; CDR3 DNA: TGTGCCAGCAGTGACGGCAGGGAGGGGAGCTATGGCTACACCTTC
D gene: .; V gene: TRBV18; J gene: TRBJ1-1; clone size: .; CDR3 protein: CASSPVSRIEAFF; CDR3 DNA: TGTGCCAGCTCACCGGTATCCAGGATAGAAGCTTTCTTT
D gene: .; V gene: TRBV6-5; J gene: TRBJ1-5; clone size: .; CDR3 protein: CASSTRAGQPQHF; CDR3 DNA: TGTGCCAGCAGTACGAGGGCCGGGCAGCCCCAGCATTTT
D gene: .; V gene: TRBV28; J gene: TRBJ1-2; clone size: few; CDR3 protein: CASSSQALHGYTF; CDR3 DNA: TGTGCCAGCAGTTCTCAGGCATTACATGGCTACACCTTC
D gene: TRBD1; V gene: TRBV5-1; J gene: TRBJ2-7; clone size: .; CDR3 protein: CASRPTGFYEQYF; CDR3 DNA: TGCGCCAGCAGACCGACAGGGTTCTACGAGCAGTACTTC
D gene: TRBD1; V gene: TRBV3-1/TRBV3-2; J gene: TRBJ1-2; clone size: .; CDR3 protein: CATRDRGYGYTF; CDR3 DNA: TGTGCCACCCGGGACAGGGGCTATGGCTACACCTTC
D gene: .; V gene: TRBV18; J gene: TRBJ2-1; clone size: .; CDR3 protein: CASSPSGDTYNEQFF; CDR3 DNA: TGTGCCAGCTCACCTTCAGGGGACACCTACAATGAGCAGTTCTTC
D gene: TRBD1; V gene: TRBV4-3; J gene: TRBJ1-2; clone size: .; CDR3 protein: CASSQNPRDRGDGYTF; CDR3 DNA: TGCGCCAGCAGCCAGAATCCCCGGGACAGGGGAGATGGCTACACCTTC
D gene: .; V gene: TRBV5-1; J gene: TRBJ1-4; clone size: many; CDR3 protein: CASSLDGDEKLFF; CDR3 DNA: TGCGCCAGCAGCTTGGACGGTGATGAAAAACTGTTTTTT
D gene: TRBD1; V gene: TRBV5-1; J gene: TRBJ2-5; clone size: .; CDR3 protein: CASSGTGGETQYF; CDR3 DNA: TGCGCCAGCAGCGGGACAGGGGGAGAGACCCAGTACTTC
D gene: TRBD1; V gene: TRBV30; J gene: TRBJ1-5; clone size: .; CDR3 protein: CAWNRGPNQPQHF; CDR3 DNA: TGTGCCTGGAACAGGGGTCCAAATCAGCCCCAGCATTTT
D gene: TRBD1; V gene: TRBV5-1; J gene: TRBJ1-1; clone size: .; CDR3 protein: CASSFAQGVNTEAFF; CDR3 DNA: TGCGCCAGCAGCTTTGCCCAGGGGGTGAACACTGAAGCTTTCTTT
D gene: .; V gene: TRBV28; J gene: TRBJ2-7; clone size: once; CDR3 protein: CASSLIIGGHNSRYEQYF; CDR3 DNA: TGTGCCAGCAGTTTAATTATAGGCGGACACAACAGCCGCTACGAGCAGTACTTC
D gene: TRBD1; V gene: TRBV10-3; J gene: TRBJ2-4; clone size: .; CDR3 protein: CAIRPGQGAPTAKNIQYF; CDR3 DNA: TGTGCCATCAGACCGGGACAGGGGGCGCCGACTGCCAAAAACATTCAGTACTTC
D gene: .; V gene: TRBV2; J gene: TRBJ1-5; clone size: .; CDR3 protein: CASNPGGNQPQHF; CDR3 DNA: TGTGCCAGTAATCCCGGGGGCAATCAGCCCCAGCATTTT
D gene: .; V gene: TRBV6-5; J gene: TRBJ2-3; clone size: .; CDR3 protein: CASRVTGSSTDTQYF; CDR3 DNA: TGTGCCAGCAGAGTGACAGGTTCGAGCACAGATACGCAGTATTTT